These 19 T cell receptor beta chains share one sample of origin, sequenced in a study of T cell responses to AZD1222 COVID-19 vaccine. Profiled with immunoSEQ multiplex PCR; TCRdb holds only in-frame clones, not every one. In the table there are around 100,000 clones, 80% to 90% of which are singletons. Sequencing used peripheral blood, obtained on day 0 of AZD1222 vaccination. The source of these receptors is an adult in good health.

V is TRBV18 and J is TRBJ1-5, with D maybe TRBD1 (5 bases). CDR1 is KGHSH, CDR2 LQKENI, per germline. Deletions cut 1 base from V and 2 bases from J, with 9 bases between. This CDR3 comprises 15 residues. Here the CDR3 reads CASSPRGDGNQPQHF. The CDR3 DNA is TGTGCCAGCTCACCACGGGGGGATGGCAATCAGCCCCAGCATTTT.

The V gene is TRBV7-9, the J gene TRBJ1-1; 8 nucleotides agree with TRBD1. Trimming at V came to 5 bases and at J to 5 bases, leaving 4 bases not matched to a gene. CDR3 length: 13 amino acids. Germline lookup yields CDR1 SEHNR and CDR2 FQNEAQ (reference sequence). The CDR3 protein is CASSMTGVTEAFF. CDR3 DNA: TGTGCCAGCAGCATGACAGGGGTGACTGAAGCTTTCTTT.

The chain recombines TRBV10-2 with TRBJ2-1; 10 bases match TRBD2. The CDR3 runs 15 residues. The V and J ends lost 3 bases and 3 bases, in that order; junction bases with no gene match: 2. Germline CDR1 WSHSY, CDR2 SAAADI. The CDR3 here is CASSETSGNYNEQFF. As DNA, the CDR3 is TGCGCCAGCAGTGAAACTAGCGGGAACTACAATGAGCAGTTCTTC.

V gene TRBV11-2 combines with J gene TRBJ2-1; no clear D gene. V dropped 1 base and J dropped 7 bases, with 11 bases sitting between them. Germline CDR1 is SGHAT and CDR2 is FQNNGV. CDR3 length: 14 residues. CDR3 loop: CASSLGVGWNEQFF. In DNA form, the CDR3 reads TGTGCCAGCAGCTTAGGAGTGGGTTGGAATGAGCAGTTCTTC. Filled out from reference TRBV11-2 and TRBJ2-1, the complete variable domain reads EAGVAQSPRYKIIEKRQSVAFWCNPISGHATLYWYQQILGQGPKLLIQFQNNGVVDDSQLPKDRFSAERLKGVDSTLKIQPAKLEDSAVYLCASSLGVGWNEQFFGPGTRLTVL.

The chain uses TRBV10-3 and TRBJ2-7, with 7 nucleotides matching TRBD1. Germline V gives CDR1 ENHRY, CDR2 SYGVKD. The CDR3 consists of 15 residues. Trimming at V came to 0 bases and at J to 0 bases, leaving 2 bases not matched to a gene. The DNA of the CDR3 is TGTGCCATCAGTGAGTCGGGACAGCTCTCCTACGAGCAGTACTTC. Amino acids: CAISESGQLSYEQYF.

The gene calls are TRBV19 and TRBJ2-7; D gene unclear. V lost 3 bases, J lost 4 bases, and 7 bases lay in between. In germline, CDR1 is LNHDA, CDR2 SQIVND (reference sequence). This CDR3 contains 12 residues. This CDR3 reads CASSMVGYEQYF. CDR3 DNA: TGTGCCAGTAGTATGGTCGGGTACGAGCAGTACTTC.

CDR3 nucleotides: TGCAGCGTTGGCCGGGGAGAAGACGGCTACACCTTC. It translates to CSVGRGEDGYTF. The chain recombines TRBV29-1 with TRBJ1-2; D not resolved. Germline loops: CDR1 SQVTM, CDR2 ANQGSEA. Trimming took off 4 bases at V and 8 bases at J, with 14 bases between the two ends. The CDR3 runs to 12 residues. Supplemented by reference TRBV29-1 and TRBJ1-2, the full variable domain reads SAVISQKPSRDICQRGTSLTIQCQVDSQVTMMFWYRQQPGQSLTLIATANQGSEATYESGFVIDKFPISRPNLTFSTLTVSNMSPEDSSIYLCSVGRGEDGYTFGSGTRLTVV.

V is TRBV6-2 or TRBV6-3 and J is TRBJ2-5; D not certain. V lost 0 bases to trimming and J lost 1 base, with 9 bases between them. The CDR3 runs 15 residues. Germline lookup yields CDR1 MNHEY and CDR2 SVGEGT. The CDR3 loop is CASSYSEGLQETQYF. The CDR3 coding sequence is TGTGCCAGCAGTTACTCAGAAGGGCTCCAAGAGACCCAGTACTTC.

This clone was observed once. J is TRBJ1-1 and V is TRBV6-4, with D unresolved. Germline-derived CDR1 and CDR2 are MRHNA and SNTAGT. Trimming shortened V by 6 bases and J by 2 bases, and 13 bases separated the two germline ends. The CDR3 is 14 residues long. CDR3 region: CASRVVGSNTEAFF. CDR3 DNA sequence: TGTGCCAGCAGAGTAGTAGGTTCAAACACTGAAGCTTTCTTT.

The chain's CDR3 is CASSQAVSSYNEQFF. CDR3 nucleotides: TGCGCCAGCAGCCAAGCCGTTAGCTCCTACAATGAGCAGTTCTTC. This sequence joins TRBV4-3 and TRBJ2-1; D gene unclear. The CDR3 totals 15 residues. In germline, CDR1 is LGHNA, CDR2 YSLEER. Between the trimmed V and J ends, which lost 1 base and 0 bases, there was a span of 7 bases.

The genes are TRBV4-3 and TRBJ2-1, with 8 bases that match TRBD1. After removal of 1 base from V and 7 bases from J, the junction contained 9 bases not matched to a gene. This CDR3 is 16 amino acids long. Germline V gene sequence: CDR1 LGHNA, CDR2 YSLEER. The CDR3 region is CASSQVVGRGRNEQFF. CDR3 DNA: TGCGCCAGCAGCCAAGTTGTGGGCAGGGGGCGAAATGAGCAGTTCTTC.

The J gene is TRBJ2-3, the V gene TRBV7-2; D is possibly TRBD2 (6 bases). Trimming removed 6 bases at V and 0 bases at J, with 10 bases between. CDR3 length: 14 amino acids. Germline-derived CDR1 and CDR2 are SGHTA and FQGNSA. This CDR3 is CASRERASTDTQYF. CDR3 coding DNA: TGTGCCAGCAGGGAGCGGGCGAGCACAGATACGCAGTATTTT. The full variable domain, with the rest looked up from reference TRBV7-2 and TRBJ2-3, is GAGVSQSPSNKVTEKGKDVELRCDPISGHTALYWYRQSLGQGLEFLIYFQGNSAPDKSGLPSDRFSAERTGGSVSTLTIQRTQQEDSAVYLCASRERASTDTQYFGPGTRLTVL.

The J gene is TRBJ1-4, the V gene TRBV3-1 (or the pseudogene TRBV3-2), with 9 bases identical to TRBD1. This CDR3 spans 15 amino acids. V lost 10 bases to trimming and J lost 8 bases; unmatched junction nucleotides: 14. Germline V gives CDR1 LGHDT, CDR2 YNNKEL (reference sequence). The CDR3 reads CATEEGQGLGEKLFF. The CDR3 nucleotides are TGTGCCACGGAGGAGGGACAGGGACTAGGGGAAAAACTGTTTTTT.

The rearrangement uses TRBV12-3 or TRBV12-4 and TRBJ1-2, with a weak D call TRBD1 (6 bases). The CDR3 loop spans 13 amino acids. V lost 8 bases, J lost 5 bases, and 15 bases lay in between. CDR3 nucleotide sequence: TGTGCCAGCGGTACTCGGACAGAGTATGGCTACACCTTC. Amino acid sequence: CASGTRTEYGYTF.

The chain joins TRBV4-3 to TRBJ1-2; 7 bases map to TRBD1. Germline V gene lookup returns CDR1 LGHNA and CDR2 YSLEER. The V gene end was trimmed by 1 base and the J gene end by 2 bases; junction bases not matched to a gene: 4. The CDR3 loop spans 15 amino acids. CDR3 nucleotides: TGCGCCAGCAGCCAAGTATCGGGACAGAACTATGGCTACACCTTC. Translating gives CASSQVSGQNYGYTF.

In its sample, this clone was seen once. The chain carries TRBV28 and TRBJ2-3; D may match TRBD1 or TRBD2 (5 bases each). In germline, CDR1 is MDHEN, CDR2 SYDVKM. This CDR3 region has 20 residues. The V and J ends lost 2 bases and 2 bases respectively, with 26 bases between them. The CDR3 nucleotides are TGTGCCAGCAGTTTACCCCGTATTGTTGAACCGGGACGGGACACAGATACGCAGTATTTT. It specifies CASSLPRIVEPGRDTDTQYF.

The chain recombines TRBV18 with TRBJ1-2; 7 nucleotides line up with TRBD1. This CDR3 has 15 amino acids. The germline gives CDR1 KGHSH, CDR2 LQKENI. The V and J ends lost 3 bases and 0 bases, in that order; junction bases with no gene match: 4. CDR3 nucleotides: TGTGCCAGCTCACCTAACGACAGGGCTAACTATGGCTACACCTTC. This codes for CASSPNDRANYGYTF.

The gene calls are TRBV28 and TRBJ2-5, with D uncertain. The germline V gene has CDR1 MDHEN and CDR2 SYDVKM. This CDR3 has 10 residues. The V and J ends lost 10 bases and 3 bases respectively, with 6 bases between them. The CDR3 reads CATAEETQYF. CDR3 DNA: TGTGCCACCGCAGAAGAGACCCAGTACTTC.

The chain is built from TRBV6-5 and TRBJ1-6; D is perhaps TRBD1 (5 bases). CDR3 length: 14 residues. Deletions cut 0 bases from V and 14 bases from J, with 14 bases between. Per the germline V gene, CDR1 is MNHEY and CDR2 is SVGAGI. CDR3 bases: TGTGCCAGCAGTTACTCCGGGACCCGGGGGACCCTCCACTTT. This codes for CASSYSGTRGTLHF.